The clone carrying this TCR beta chain has a handful of counts. The entry originates in a study of response to subunit inactivated influenza vaccine. TCRdb reanalysed the RT-PCR reads using MiXCR and keeps one entry per CDR3 protein. The table has under 500,000 distinct CDR3 sequences, about 10% seen once. The germline CDR1 and CDR2 sequences are SGHTA and FQGNSA. The ends lost 5 bases at V and 4 bases at J; junction bases unmatched: 4. The CDR3 length is 14 residues. J is TRBJ1-2 and V is TRBV7-2; TRBD1 matches 10 bases. The sequenced sample was PBMCs from blood, obtained 45 days after vaccination. The sequence was obtained from a middle-aged man who received an inactivated influenza vaccine. This chain's CDR3 is CASSPRQGAYGYTF. CDR3 sequence (DNA): TGTGCCAGCAGCCCAAGACAGGGGGCCTATGGCTACACCTTC.